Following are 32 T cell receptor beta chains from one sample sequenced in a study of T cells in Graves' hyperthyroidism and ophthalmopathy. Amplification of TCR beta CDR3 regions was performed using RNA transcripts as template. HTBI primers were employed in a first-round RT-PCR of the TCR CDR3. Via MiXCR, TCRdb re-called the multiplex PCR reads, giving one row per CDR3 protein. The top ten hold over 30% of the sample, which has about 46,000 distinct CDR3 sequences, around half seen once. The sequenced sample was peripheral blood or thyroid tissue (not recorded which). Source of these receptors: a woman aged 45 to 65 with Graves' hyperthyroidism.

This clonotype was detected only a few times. The CDR3 nucleotides are TGCGCCAGCAGCCAAGGAAGACTCACAGAGACCCAGTACTTC. Translated, it gives CASSQGRLTETQYF. The chain recombines TRBV4-1 with TRBJ2-5, with D unclear. V dropped 1 base and J dropped 4 bases, with 10 bases sitting between them. The CDR3 extends over 14 amino acids. CDR1 MGHRA and CDR2 YSYEKL come from the germline V gene.

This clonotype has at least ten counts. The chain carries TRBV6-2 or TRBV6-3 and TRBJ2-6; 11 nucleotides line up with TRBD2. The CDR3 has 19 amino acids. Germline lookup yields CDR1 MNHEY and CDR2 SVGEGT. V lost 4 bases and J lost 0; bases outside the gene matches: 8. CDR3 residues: CASSLASGRRGSGANVLTF. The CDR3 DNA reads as TGTGCCAGCAGTTTGGCTAGCGGGAGGAGGGGCTCTGGGGCCAACGTCCTGACTTTC.

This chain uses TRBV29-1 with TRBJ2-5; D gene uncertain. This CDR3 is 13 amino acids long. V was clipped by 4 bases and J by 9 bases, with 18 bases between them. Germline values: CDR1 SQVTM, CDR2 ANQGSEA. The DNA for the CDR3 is TGCAGCGTTGTCGAGAATAGCAATCAGCCCCAGTACTTC. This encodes CSVVENSNQPQYF.

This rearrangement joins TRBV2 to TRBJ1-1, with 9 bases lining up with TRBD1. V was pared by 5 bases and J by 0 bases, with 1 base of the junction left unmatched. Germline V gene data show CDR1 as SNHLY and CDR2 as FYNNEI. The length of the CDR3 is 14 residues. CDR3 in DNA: TGTGCCAGCAGTTGGGACAGGGTGAACACTGAAGCTTTCTTT. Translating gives CASSWDRVNTEAFF. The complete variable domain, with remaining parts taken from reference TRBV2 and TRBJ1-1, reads EPEVTQTPSHQVTQMGQEVILRCVPISNHLYFYWYRQILGQKVEFLVSFYNNEISEKSEIFDDQFSVERPDGSNFTLKIRSTKLEDSAMYFCASSWDRVNTEAFFGQGTRLTVV.

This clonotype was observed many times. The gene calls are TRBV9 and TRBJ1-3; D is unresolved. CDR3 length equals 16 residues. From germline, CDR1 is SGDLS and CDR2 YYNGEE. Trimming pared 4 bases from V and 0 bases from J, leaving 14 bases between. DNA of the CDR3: TGTGCCAGCAGCCGTAGCCTTGGTGGCTCTGGAAACACCATATATTTT. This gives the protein CASSRSLGGSGNTIYF. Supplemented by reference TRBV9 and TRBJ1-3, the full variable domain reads DSGVTQTPKHLITATGQRVTLRCSPRSGDLSVYWYQQSLDQGLQFLIQYYNGEERAKGNILERFSAQQFPDLHSELNLSSLELGDSALYFCASSRSLGGSGNTIYFGEGSWLTVV.

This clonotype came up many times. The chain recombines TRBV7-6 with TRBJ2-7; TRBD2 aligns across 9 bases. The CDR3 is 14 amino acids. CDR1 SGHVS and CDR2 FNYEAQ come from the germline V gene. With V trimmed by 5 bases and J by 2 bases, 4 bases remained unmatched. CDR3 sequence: CASSAVAGAYEQYF. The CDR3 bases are TGTGCCAGCAGCGCCGTAGCGGGAGCCTACGAGCAGTACTTC.

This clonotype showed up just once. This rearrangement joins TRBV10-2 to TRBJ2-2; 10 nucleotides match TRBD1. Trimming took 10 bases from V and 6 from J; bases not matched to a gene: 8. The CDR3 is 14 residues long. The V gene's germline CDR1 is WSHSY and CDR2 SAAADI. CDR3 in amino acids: CATRGGQGAGELFF. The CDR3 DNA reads TGCGCCACCCGGGGCGGACAGGGGGCCGGGGAGCTGTTTTTT.

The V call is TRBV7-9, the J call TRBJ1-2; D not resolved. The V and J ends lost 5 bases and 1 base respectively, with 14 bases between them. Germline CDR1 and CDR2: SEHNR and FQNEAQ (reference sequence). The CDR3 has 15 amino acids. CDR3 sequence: CASSAMGKVNYGYTF. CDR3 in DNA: TGTGCCAGCAGCGCTATGGGGAAGGTTAACTATGGCTACACCTTC. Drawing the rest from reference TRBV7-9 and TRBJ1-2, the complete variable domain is DTGVSQNPRHKITKRGQNVTFRCDPISEHNRLYWYRQTLGQGPEFLTYFQNEAQLEKSRLLSDRFSAERPKGSFSTLEIQRTEQGDSAMYLCASSAMGKVNYGYTFGSGTRLTVV.

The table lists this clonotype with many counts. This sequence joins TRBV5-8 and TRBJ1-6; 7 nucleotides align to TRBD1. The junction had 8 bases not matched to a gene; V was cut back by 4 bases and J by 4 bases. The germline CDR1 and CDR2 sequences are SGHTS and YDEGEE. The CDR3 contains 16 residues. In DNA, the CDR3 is TGTGCCAGCAGCGTCTGGGGACAGAGTTATAATTCACCCCTCCACTTT. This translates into CASSVWGQSYNSPLHF. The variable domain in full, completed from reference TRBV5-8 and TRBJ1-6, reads EAGVTQSPTHLIKTRGQQATLRCSPISGHTSVYWYQQALGLGLQFLLWYDEGEERNRGNFPPRFSGRQFPNYSSELNVNALELEDSALYLCASSVWGQSYNSPLHFGNGTRLTVT.

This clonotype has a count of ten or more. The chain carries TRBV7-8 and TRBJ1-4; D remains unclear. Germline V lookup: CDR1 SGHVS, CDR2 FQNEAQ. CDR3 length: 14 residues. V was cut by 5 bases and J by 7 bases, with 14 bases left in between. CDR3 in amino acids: CASSIGRALEKLFF. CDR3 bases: TGTGCCAGCAGCATAGGCCGGGCTCTTGAAAAACTGTTTTTT.

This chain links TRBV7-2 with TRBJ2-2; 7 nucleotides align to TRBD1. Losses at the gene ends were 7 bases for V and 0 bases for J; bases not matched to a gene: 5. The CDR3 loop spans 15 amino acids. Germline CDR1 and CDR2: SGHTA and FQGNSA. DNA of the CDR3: TGTGCCAGCACCACCGGGACAGCGAACACCGGGGAGCTGTTTTTT. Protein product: CASTTGTANTGELFF.

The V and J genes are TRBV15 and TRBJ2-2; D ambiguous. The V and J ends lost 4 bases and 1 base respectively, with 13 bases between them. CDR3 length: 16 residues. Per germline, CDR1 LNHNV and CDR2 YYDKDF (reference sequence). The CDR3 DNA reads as TGTGCCACCAGCATGGATTACGGCGGGAACACCGGGGAGCTGTTTTTT. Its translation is CATSMDYGGNTGELFF.

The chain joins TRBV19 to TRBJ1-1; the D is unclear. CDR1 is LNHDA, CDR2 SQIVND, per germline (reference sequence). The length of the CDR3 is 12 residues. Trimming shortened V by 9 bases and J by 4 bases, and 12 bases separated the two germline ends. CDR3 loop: CASRPCGTEAFF. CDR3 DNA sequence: TGTGCCAGCAGGCCCTGCGGCACTGAAGCTTTCTTT.

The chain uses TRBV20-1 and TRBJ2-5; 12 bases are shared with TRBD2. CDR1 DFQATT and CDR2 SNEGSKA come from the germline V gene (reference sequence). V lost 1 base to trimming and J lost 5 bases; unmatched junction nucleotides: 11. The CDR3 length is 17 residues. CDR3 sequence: CSARAFKTSGRMETQYF. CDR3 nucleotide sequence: TGCAGTGCTAGAGCGTTTAAGACTAGCGGGAGAATGGAGACCCAGTACTTC.

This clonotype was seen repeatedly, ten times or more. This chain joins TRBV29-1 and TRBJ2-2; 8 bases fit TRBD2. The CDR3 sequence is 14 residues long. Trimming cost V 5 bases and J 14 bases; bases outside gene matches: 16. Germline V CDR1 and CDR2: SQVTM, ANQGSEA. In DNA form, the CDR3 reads TGCAGCGTTTTCGCGGGAGGACCGTCGGAGAGACTGTTTTTT. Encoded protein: CSVFAGGPSERLFF.

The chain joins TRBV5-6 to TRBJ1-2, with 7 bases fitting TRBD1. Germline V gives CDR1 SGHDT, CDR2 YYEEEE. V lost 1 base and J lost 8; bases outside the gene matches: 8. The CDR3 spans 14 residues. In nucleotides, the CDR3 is TGTGCCAGCAGCTTGATACAGGGGCCCCAGGGCTACACCTTC. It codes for CASSLIQGPQGYTF.

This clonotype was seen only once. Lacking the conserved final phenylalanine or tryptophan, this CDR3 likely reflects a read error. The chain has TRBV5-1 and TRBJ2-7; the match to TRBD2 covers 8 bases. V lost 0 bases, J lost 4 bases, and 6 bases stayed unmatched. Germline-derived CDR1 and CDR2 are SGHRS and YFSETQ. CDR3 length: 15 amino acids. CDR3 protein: CASSLGGGRKYEQYL. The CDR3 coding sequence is TGCGCCAGCAGCTTGGGGGGCGGGAGGAAGTACGAGCAGTACCTC.

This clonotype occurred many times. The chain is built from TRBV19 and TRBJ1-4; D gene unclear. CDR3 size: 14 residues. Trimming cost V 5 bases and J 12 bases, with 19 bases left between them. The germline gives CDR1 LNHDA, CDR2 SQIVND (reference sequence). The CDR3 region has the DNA TGTGCCAGTAGTCACTGGACGGTGGCGGCGGAACTGTTTTTT. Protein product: CASSHWTVAAELFF.

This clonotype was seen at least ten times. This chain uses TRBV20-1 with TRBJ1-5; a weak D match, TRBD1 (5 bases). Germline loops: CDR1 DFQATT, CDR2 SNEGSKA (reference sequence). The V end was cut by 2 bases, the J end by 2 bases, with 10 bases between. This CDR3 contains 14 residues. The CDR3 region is CSARWDGGNQPQHF. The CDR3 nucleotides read TGCAGTGCTAGATGGGACGGGGGCAATCAGCCCCAGCATTTT.

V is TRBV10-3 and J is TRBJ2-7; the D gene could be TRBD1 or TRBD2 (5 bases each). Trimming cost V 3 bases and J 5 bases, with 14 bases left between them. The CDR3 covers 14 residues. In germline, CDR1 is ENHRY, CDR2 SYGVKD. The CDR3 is CAISDQGKRNEQYF. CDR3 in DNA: TGTGCCATCAGTGACCAGGGCAAGCGGAACGAGCAGTACTTC.

Here the CDR3 reads CASSEQGRGNTEAFF. The CDR3 DNA sequence: TGTGCCAGCAGTGAACAGGGCCGGGGGAACACTGAAGCTTTCTTT. The chain carries TRBV2 and TRBJ1-1; D may be TRBD1 (5 bases). With 2 bases removed from V and 1 base from J, the gap between germline ends came to 11 bases. The CDR3 is 15 residues long. Germline V gene sequence: CDR1 SNHLY, CDR2 FYNNEI.

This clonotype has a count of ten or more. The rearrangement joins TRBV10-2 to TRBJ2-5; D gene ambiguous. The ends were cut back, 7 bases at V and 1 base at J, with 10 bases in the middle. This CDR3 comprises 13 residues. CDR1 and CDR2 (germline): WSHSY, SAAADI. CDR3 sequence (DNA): TGCGCCAGCACCGACGGTCTCCAAGAGACCCAGTACTTC. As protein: CASTDGLQETQYF.

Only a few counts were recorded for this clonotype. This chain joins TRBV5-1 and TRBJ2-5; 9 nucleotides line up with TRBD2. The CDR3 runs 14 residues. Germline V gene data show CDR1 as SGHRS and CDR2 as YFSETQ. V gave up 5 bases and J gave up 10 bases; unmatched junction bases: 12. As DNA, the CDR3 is TGCGCCAGCAGGGAGCCGGGACTAGCAGACAACCAGTACTTC. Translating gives CASREPGLADNQYF.

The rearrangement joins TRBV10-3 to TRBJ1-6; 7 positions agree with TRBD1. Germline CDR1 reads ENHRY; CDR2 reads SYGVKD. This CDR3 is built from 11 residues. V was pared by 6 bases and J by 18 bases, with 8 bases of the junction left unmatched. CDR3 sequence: CAIRAAGGDHF. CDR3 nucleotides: TGTGCCATCAGGGCCGCAGGGGGAGACCACTTT.

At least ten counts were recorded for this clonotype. CDR3 sequence reads: CATSGGTSGDPSTDTQYF. The CDR3 DNA follows: TGTGCCACCAGCGGCGGGACTAGCGGCGACCCTAGCACAGATACGCAGTATTTT. The V and J genes are TRBV15 and TRBJ2-3, with 11 bases matching TRBD2. With 5 bases clipped from V and 0 bases from J, the junction kept 10 bases outside the gene matches. Germline loops: CDR1 LNHNV, CDR2 YYDKDF (reference sequence). This CDR3 is 18 amino acids long. Variable domain in full (rest from reference TRBV15 and TRBJ2-3): DAMVIQNPRYQVTQFGKPVTLSCSQTLNHNVMYWYQQKSSQAPKLLFHYYDKDFNNEADTPDNFQSRRPNTSFCFLDIRSPGLGDTAMYLCATSGGTSGDPSTDTQYFGPGTRLTVL.

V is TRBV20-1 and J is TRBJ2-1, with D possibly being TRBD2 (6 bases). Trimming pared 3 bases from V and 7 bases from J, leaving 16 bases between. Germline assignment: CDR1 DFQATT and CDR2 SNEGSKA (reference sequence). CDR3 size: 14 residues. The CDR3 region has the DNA TGCAGTGCTAGGTCCGGGAGCCTTGAGAATGAGCAGTTCTTC. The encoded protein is CSARSGSLENEQFF.

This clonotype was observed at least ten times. The CDR3 DNA is TGTGCCAGCAGCGCCCAATCGGCTAATGAAAAACTGTTTTTT. This codes for CASSAQSANEKLFF. The chain combines TRBV7-9 with TRBJ1-4; D call uncertain. Trimming pared 5 bases from V and 3 bases from J, leaving 10 bases between. Germline-derived CDR1 and CDR2 are SEHNR and FQNEAQ (reference sequence). This CDR3 has 14 amino acids.

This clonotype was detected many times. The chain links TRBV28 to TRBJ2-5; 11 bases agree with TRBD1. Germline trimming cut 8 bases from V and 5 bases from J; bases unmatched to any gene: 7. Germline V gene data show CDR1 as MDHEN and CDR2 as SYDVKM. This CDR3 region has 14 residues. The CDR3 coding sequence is TGTGCCAGCGCCGGGACAGGGGGGTCTGAGACCCAGTACTTC. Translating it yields CASAGTGGSETQYF.

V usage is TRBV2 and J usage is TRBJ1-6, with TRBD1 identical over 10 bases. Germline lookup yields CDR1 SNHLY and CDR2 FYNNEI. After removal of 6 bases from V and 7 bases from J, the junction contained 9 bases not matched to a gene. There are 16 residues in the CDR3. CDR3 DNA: TGTGCCAGCAGGGCCGGGACAGGGGAAACGAATTCACCCCTCCACTTT. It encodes CASRAGTGETNSPLHF.

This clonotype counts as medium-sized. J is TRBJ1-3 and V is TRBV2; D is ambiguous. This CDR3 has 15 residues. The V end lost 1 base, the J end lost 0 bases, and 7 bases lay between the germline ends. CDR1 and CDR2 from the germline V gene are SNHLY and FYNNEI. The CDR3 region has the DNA TGTGCCAGCAGTGAAGAAAGACCCTCTGGAAACACCATATATTTT. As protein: CASSEERPSGNTIYF.

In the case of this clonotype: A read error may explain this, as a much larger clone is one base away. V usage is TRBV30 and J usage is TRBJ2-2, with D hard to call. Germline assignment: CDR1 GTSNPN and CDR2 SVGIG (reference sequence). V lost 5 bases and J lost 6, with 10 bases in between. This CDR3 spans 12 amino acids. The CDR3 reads CAWADIPGELFF. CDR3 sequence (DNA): TGTGCCTGGGCCGACATCCCCGGGGAGCTGTTTTTT.

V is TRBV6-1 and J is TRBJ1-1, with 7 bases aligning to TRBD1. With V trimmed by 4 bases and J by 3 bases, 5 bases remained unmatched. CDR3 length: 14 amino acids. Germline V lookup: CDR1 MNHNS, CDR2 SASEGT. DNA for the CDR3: TGTGCCAGCAGTGCCCAGACAGGGCACACTGAAGCTTTCTTT. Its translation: CASSAQTGHTEAFF.